Below, 14 T cell receptor beta chains from the same sample are listed, as sequenced in a study of long-term antiretroviral therapy in people with HIV. Assay version v3.0 of immunoSEQ was used, and it was run at survey level. Generated by immunoSEQ multiplex PCR, the TCRdb table keeps only in-frame clones and is missing some. The sample records some 20,000 clones, 80% to 95% being singletons. Sample: unsorted PBMCs, taken 4.4 years after starting antiretroviral therapy. The source of these receptors is a woman between 50 and 59 years old with HIV.

The chain links TRBV27 to TRBJ2-7; D remains ambiguous. CDR1 and CDR2 from the germline V gene are MNHEY and SMNVEV (reference sequence). The CDR3 has 10 residues. The V end lost 7 bases, the J end lost 4 bases, and 5 bases lay between the germline ends. The CDR3 DNA follows: TGTGCCAGCATTGAGTACGAGCAGTACTTC. It translates to CASIEYEQYF.

CDR3 sequence (DNA): TGTGCCAGCAGCTTGGCACTAGCGGGGGCCACAGATACGCAGTATTTT. It encodes CASSLALAGATDTQYF. This rearrangement joins TRBV5-4 to TRBJ2-3; 11 positions match TRBD2. The germline gives CDR1 SGHNT, CDR2 YYREEE (reference sequence). CDR3 length: 16 amino acids. Trimming cost V 0 bases and J 2 bases; bases outside gene matches: 2.

This clone came up a few times. The chain uses TRBV2 and TRBJ2-7; D is perhaps TRBD1 (6 bases). V was trimmed by 6 bases and J by 3 bases, leaving 9 bases between them. Germline V gene lookup returns CDR1 SNHLY and CDR2 FYNNEI. This CDR3 comprises 12 residues. The chain's CDR3 is CASRAGVYEQYF. In DNA, the CDR3 is TGTGCCAGCAGGGCAGGGGTCTACGAGCAGTACTTC.

This chain links TRBV7-2 with TRBJ2-7, with 8 bases fitting TRBD1. With 5 bases clipped from V and 5 bases from J, the junction kept 11 bases outside the gene matches. The CDR3 covers 15 residues. Germline V gene sequence: CDR1 SGHTA, CDR2 FQGNSA. CDR3 sequence: CASSLSRDRTHEQYF. The CDR3 DNA is TGTGCCAGCAGCCTTTCCCGGGACAGGACCCACGAGCAGTACTTC.

The V call is TRBV5-1, the J call TRBJ1-3; D gene ambiguous. V was shortened by 0 bases and J by 2 bases, with 6 bases between the two germline ends. Germline assignment: CDR1 SGHRS and CDR2 YFSETQ. The length of the CDR3 is 14 residues. CDR3 sequence reads: CASSLDTTGNTIYF. In DNA form, the CDR3 reads TGCGCCAGCAGCTTGGACACCACTGGAAACACCATATATTTT.

This clone was seen a single time. This chain links TRBV29-1 with TRBJ1-2; 8 bases are shared with TRBD1. The CDR3 totals 16 residues. With V trimmed by 4 bases and J by 0 bases, 10 bases remained unmatched. Per germline, CDR1 SQVTM and CDR2 ANQGSEA. The CDR3: CSVGVSTGGPNYGYTF. For the CDR3, the DNA is TGCAGCGTTGGGGTCTCTACAGGGGGGCCTAACTATGGCTACACCTTC. Based on the CDR3 plus reference TRBV29-1 and TRBJ1-2, the full variable domain is SAVISQKPSRDICQRGTSLTIQCQVDSQVTMMFWYRQQPGQSLTLIATANQGSEATYESGFVIDKFPISRPNLTFSTLTVSNMSPEDSSIYLCSVGVSTGGPNYGYTFGSGTRLTVV.

There are a few counts of this clone. The chain combines TRBV6-1 with TRBJ1-3; perhaps TRBD1 as D (5 bases). The V and J ends lost 7 bases and 4 bases respectively, with 17 bases between them. The CDR3 has 15 amino acids. In germline, CDR1 is MNHNS, CDR2 SASEGT. CDR3 loop: CASKVGRAQGNTIYF. DNA of the CDR3: TGTGCCAGCAAAGTGGGCAGGGCCCAAGGAAACACCATATATTTT.

The J gene is TRBJ2-5, the V gene TRBV11-3; no clear D gene. With 0 bases removed from V and 5 bases from J, the gap between germline ends came to 4 bases. The CDR3 length is 12 residues. The V gene's germline CDR1 is SGHNT and CDR2 YENEEA. The CDR3: CASSLDRETQYF. As DNA, the CDR3 is TGTGCCAGCAGCTTAGATCGGGAGACCCAGTACTTC.

The chain carries TRBV27 and TRBJ2-3; 11 bases fit TRBD1. The junction had 10 bases not matched to a gene; V was cut back by 1 base and J by 10 bases. The CDR3 consists of 16 residues. Per the germline V gene, CDR1 is MNHEY and CDR2 is SMNVEV (reference sequence). CDR3 coding DNA: TGTGCCAGCAGTTTATTGCCGGGACAGGGGGATCCGGCGCAGTATTTT. It yields the protein CASSLLPGQGDPAQYF.

V usage is TRBV6-5 and J usage is TRBJ2-6; D is unclear. Germline V CDR1 and CDR2: MNHEY, SVGAGI. V shed 2 bases and J shed 0 bases, with 5 bases lying between them. The CDR3 spans 15 residues. CDR3: CASSYEASGANVLTF. Written as DNA, the CDR3 is TGTGCCAGCAGTTACGAGGCCTCTGGGGCCAACGTCCTGACTTTC.

This clone was recorded only once. The chain carries TRBV10-1 and TRBJ2-1; 8 nucleotides line up with TRBD2. The CDR3 contains 16 residues. V gave up 6 bases and J gave up 2 bases; unmatched junction bases: 9. Germline CDR1 is WNHNN and CDR2 is SYGVQD (reference sequence). The CDR3 sequence: CASRDGSGGAYNEQFF. CDR3 DNA: TGCGCCAGCAGGGATGGATCGGGGGGGGCCTACAATGAGCAGTTCTTC.

CDR3 DNA: TGTGCCAGCAGCGTGACAGGGGGTAGGGAAAAACTGTTTTTT. This encodes CASSVTGGREKLFF. J is TRBJ1-4 and V is TRBV6-1; 9 bases are a match to TRBD1. Trimming at V came to 6 bases and at J to 8 bases, leaving 7 bases not matched to a gene. Germline V CDR1 and CDR2: MNHNS, SASEGT. The CDR3 loop spans 14 amino acids.

This sequence joins TRBV30 and TRBJ1-4; TRBD1 matches 7 bases. The germline gives CDR1 GTSNPN, CDR2 SVGIG (reference sequence). Unmatched junction bases numbered 11, after V lost 5 bases and J lost 5 bases. CDR3 length: 15 residues. DNA of the CDR3: TGTGCCTGGCAACAGGGGCCGGCAGAAAATGAAAAACTGTTTTTT. As protein: CAWQQGPAENEKLFF.

V gene TRBV6-1 combines with J gene TRBJ1-5; TRBD1 is a possible D gene (6 bases). There are 14 residues in the CDR3. Trimming took 6 bases from V and 6 from J, leaving 15 bases between them. Germline V gene lookup returns CDR1 MNHNS and CDR2 SASEGT. Here the CDR3 DNA reads TGTGCCAGCAGCGCAGGGGTTCTGGGTCAGCCCCAGCATTTT. Translation: CASSAGVLGQPQHF.